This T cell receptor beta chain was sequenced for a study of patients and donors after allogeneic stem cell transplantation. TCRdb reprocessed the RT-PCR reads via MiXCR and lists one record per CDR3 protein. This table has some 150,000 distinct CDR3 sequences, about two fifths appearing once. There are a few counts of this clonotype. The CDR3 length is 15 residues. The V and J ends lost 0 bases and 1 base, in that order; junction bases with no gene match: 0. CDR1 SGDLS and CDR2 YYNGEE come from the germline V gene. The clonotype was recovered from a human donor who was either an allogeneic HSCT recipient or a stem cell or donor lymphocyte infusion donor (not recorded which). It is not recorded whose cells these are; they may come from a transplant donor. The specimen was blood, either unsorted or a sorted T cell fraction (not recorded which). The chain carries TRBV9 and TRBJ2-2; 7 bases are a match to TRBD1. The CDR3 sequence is CASSVGTGNTGELFF. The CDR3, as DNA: TGTGCCAGCAGCGTAGGGACAGGGAACACCGGGGAGCTGTTTTTT.